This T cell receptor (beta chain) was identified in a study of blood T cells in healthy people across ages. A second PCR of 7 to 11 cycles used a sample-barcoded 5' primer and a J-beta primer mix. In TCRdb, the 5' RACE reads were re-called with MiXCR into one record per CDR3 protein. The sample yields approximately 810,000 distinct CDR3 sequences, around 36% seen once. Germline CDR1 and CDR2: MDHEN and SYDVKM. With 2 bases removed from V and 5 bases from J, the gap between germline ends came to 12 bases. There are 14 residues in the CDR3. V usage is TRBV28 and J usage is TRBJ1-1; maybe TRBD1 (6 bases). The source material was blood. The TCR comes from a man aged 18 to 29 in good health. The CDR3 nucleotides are TGTGCCAGCAGTTTACACAGGGTACGGACTGAAGCTTTCTTT. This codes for CASSLHRVRTEAFF.